The present T cell receptor (beta chain) was sequenced within a study of blood T cells in healthy people across ages. General study points: Since the PBMCs were unsorted, naive and antigen-experienced cells could not be conclusively compared.

Primers used in a second PCR of roughly 6 to 11 cycles were a sample-barcoded 5' primer and a J-beta primer mix. A template-switch adaptor containing 12 random nucleotides labeled each cDNA molecule. TCRdb independently ran MiXCR on the 5' RACE reads; one entry per CDR3 protein. The sample records approximately 900,000 distinct CDR3 sequences, 25% to 30% being singletons. This clonotype was found many times. Its antigen is as yet unknown. These data were likewise used in another study, on T cells of mothers and their children.

Sequencing used blood. The receptor comes from a woman in her thirties or forties in good health.

DNA for the CDR3: TGCAGCGTTCCTCAGGGCTCGGACTATGGCTACACCTTC. Encoded protein: CSVPQGSDYGYTF. The gene calls are TRBV29-1 and TRBJ1-2; possibly TRBD1 for D (5 bases). Trimming left V 5 bases short and J 3 bases short, with 13 bases between. The CDR3 totals 13 residues. CDR1 and CDR2 (germline): SQVTM, ANQGSEA.